Listed below are T cell receptor beta chains from one sample, sequenced in a study of blood T cell repertoires in COVID-19. TCRdb's table, derived via immunoSEQ multiplex PCR, lists solely in-frame clones and lacks some. Of roughly 130,000 clones listed, around 87% are singletons. Specimen: peripheral blood. These receptors originate from a woman aged 60-75 years with acute or convalescent COVID-19. The CDR3 runs from the conserved cysteine through the conserved F or W. A D gene is named only where the DNA matches it firmly. Clone size, where shown, is once, few, many, or a class for clones that have expanded.

len | j_gene | abundance | v_gene | d_gene | CDR3nt | CDR3aa
15 | TRBJ1-1 | NA | TRBV2 | NA | TGTGCCAGCCACGAGGTCGGGGGAGGGAACACTGAAGCTTTCTTT | CASHEVGGGNTEAFF
13 | TRBJ1-5 | NA | TRBV6-5 | NA | TGTGCCAGCAGACTAGGGGGTGATCAGCCCCAGCATTTT | CASRLGGDQPQHF
12 | TRBJ2-1 | NA | TRBV29-1 | TRBD2 | TGCAGCGTGAAAGGACTAGCGAATGAGCAGTTCTTC | CSVKGLANEQFF
15 | TRBJ1-2 | NA | TRBV18 | NA | TGTGCCAGCTCACCAGCCCGGAGGGGAAGCGATGGCTACACCTTC | CASSPARRGSDGYTF
13 | TRBJ2-2 | NA | TRBV9 | NA | TGTGCCAGCAGCGTAGTCTCCACCGGGGAGCTGTTTTTT | CASSVVSTGELFF
19 | TRBJ2-2 | NA | TRBV27 | TRBD2 | TGTGCCAGCAGTCAGGGACAGGGATTAAGACTAGCGGGAACCGGGGAGCTGTTTTTT | CASSQGQGLRLAGTGELFF
15 | TRBJ2-3 | NA | TRBV7-3 | TRBD2 | TGTGCCAGCAGCTCTGGACTAGCGGGTGACGATACGCAGTATTTT | CASSSGLAGDDTQYF
14 | TRBJ1-4 | NA | TRBV5-1 | NA | TGCGCCAGCAGCTTGTACGGGACACGTGAAAAACTGTTTTTT | CASSLYGTREKLFF
15 | TRBJ1-1 | NA | TRBV6-5 | TRBD1 | TGTGCCAGCAGTACCCTCGGGACAGGGAACACTGAAGCTTTCTTT | CASSTLGTGNTEAFF
16 | TRBJ1-6 | NA | TRBV7-2 | TRBD1 | TGTGCCAGCAGCTTAGGAGGGGGCGGGGTGGATTCACCCCTCCACTTT | CASSLGGGGVDSPLHF
12 | TRBJ2-7 | NA | TRBV28 | NA | TGTGCCAGCAGTTTATTCGGCTACGAGCAGTACTTC | CASSLFGYEQYF
13 | TRBJ1-1 | NA | TRBV9 | NA | TGTGCCAGCAGCGTAGGGTTAGACACTGAAGCTTTCTTT | CASSVGLDTEAFF
12 | TRBJ1-2 | once | TRBV19 | TRBD1 | TGTGCCACCGGGACAGGGATGAGTGGCTACACCTTC | CATGTGMSGYTF
15 | TRBJ2-3 | NA | TRBV10-3 | NA | TGTGCCATCAGTGAAGGACTATCAAGCACAGATACGCAGTATTTT | CAISEGLSSTDTQYF
16 | TRBJ2-7 | NA | TRBV27 | TRBD2 | TGTGCCAGCAGTACTTACGGACTAGCGGGAGGAGGCGAGCAGTACTTC | CASSTYGLAGGGEQYF
17 | TRBJ2-1 | NA | TRBV12-5 | TRBD2 | TGTGCTAGTGGTTTGGCCGTCCCTAGCGGGAAATACAATGAGCAGTTCTTC | CASGLAVPSGKYNEQFF
16 | TRBJ2-7 | NA | TRBV14 | TRBD2 | TGTGCCAGCAGCCAAGACCCCCGCGGGAGAGTGAGTGAGCAGTACTTC | CASSQDPRGRVSEQYF
17 | TRBJ2-3 | NA | TRBV5-1 | TRBD2 | TGCGCCAGCAGCTCACTCACTAGCGCCATAAGCACAGATACGCAGTATTTT | CASSSLTSAISTDTQYF
14 | TRBJ1-4 | NA | TRBV9 | NA | TGTGCCAGCAGCGTGACAGGCCACAATGAAAAACTGTTTTTT | CASSVTGHNEKLFF
15 | TRBJ1-3 | NA | TRBV9 | NA | TGTGCCAGCAGCGTAGGGCAGGGATGGGGAAACACCATATATTTT | CASSVGQGWGNTIYF
17 | TRBJ1-1 | NA | TRBV14 | NA | TGTGCCAGCAGCCCTACCTCAGGGATGGAATCGAAGACTGAAGCTTTCTTT | CASSPTSGMESKTEAFF
15 | TRBJ1-6 | NA | TRBV9 | NA | TGTGCCAGCAGCGTAGGGGCAGTCTATAATTCACCCCTCCACTTT | CASSVGAVYNSPLHF
18 | TRBJ2-5 | NA | TRBV7-2 | TRBD2 | TGTGCCAGCAGCTTAGCCCTACTAGCGGGGTCCTTCCAAGAGACCCAGTACTTC | CASSLALLAGSFQETQYF
14 | TRBJ2-1 | NA | TRBV19 | TRBD2 | TGTGCCAGTAAAGCGGGAGGTTTGGCGAATGAGCAGTTCTTC | CASKAGGLANEQFF
13 | TRBJ2-7 | NA | TRBV30 | NA | TGTGCCTGGAGTTCCACCGGGGCCTACGAGCAGTACTTC | CAWSSTGAYEQYF
18 | TRBJ1-5 | NA | TRBV15 | NA | TGTGCCACCAGCAGGGAGCGAGGCTTTTCATATAGCAATCAGCCCCAGCATTTT | CATSRERGFSYSNQPQHF
15 | TRBJ1-5 | NA | TRBV9 | NA | TGTGCCAGCAGCGTAGCAGAGGGAGTCAATCAGCCCCAGCATTTT | CASSVAEGVNQPQHF
15 | TRBJ1-1 | NA | TRBV28 | NA | TGTGCCAGCAGTTTATCCTTACAGGGTCACACTGAAGCTTTCTTT | CASSLSLQGHTEAFF
18 | TRBJ2-2 | NA | TRBV23-1 | TRBD2 | TGCGCCAGCAGTCAATCAGGGCTAGCGGGTGCCGCGGCTGGGGAGCTGTTTTTT | CASSQSGLAGAAAGELFF
13 | TRBJ1-1 | NA | TRBV28 | NA | TGTGCCAGCAGTCAGACGAGGGCAGTAGAAGCTTTCTTT | CASSQTRAVEAFF
14 | TRBJ1-2 | NA | TRBV14 | NA | TGTGCCAGCAGCCCCACGGGGAGGGACTATGGCTACACCTTC | CASSPTGRDYGYTF
15 | TRBJ1-2 | NA | TRBV27 | TRBD1 | TGTGCCAGCAGTGGTGGGGGAGACAGGGGAAAAGGCTACACCTTC | CASSGGGDRGKGYTF
13 | TRBJ2-1 | NA | TRBV27 | TRBD1 | TGTGCCAGCAGGTCGGGACAGTACAATGAGCAGTTCTTC | CASRSGQYNEQFF
13 | TRBJ1-2 | NA | TRBV5-5 | NA | TGTGCCAGCAGCTTGCACCAGGCCCTGAGCTACACCTTC | CASSLHQALSYTF
15 | TRBJ1-2 | NA | TRBV28 | TRBD1 | TGTGCCAGCAGAACAACCCGGGACAGGGTTGAAGGCTACACCTTC | CASRTTRDRVEGYTF
11 | TRBJ1-1 | NA | TRBV19 | NA | TGTGCCTCCAGGGAGGGCCGTCGAGCTTTCTTT | CASREGRRAFF
15 | TRBJ1-3 | NA | TRBV27 | NA | TGTGCCAGCAGTTTCTCGGGAGGGACTGGAAACACCATATATTTT | CASSFSGGTGNTIYF
15 | TRBJ2-5 | NA | TRBV9 | NA | TGTGCCAGCAGCGTTGGGAGCCCGTCTGGGGAGACCCAGTACTTC | CASSVGSPSGETQYF
14 | TRBJ2-2 | NA | TRBV7-3 | NA | TGTGCCAGCAGCCCGCAGGCGGGCCCCGGGGAGCTGTTTTTT | CASSPQAGPGELFF
13 | TRBJ2-5 | NA | TRBV7-8 | NA | TGTGCCAGCAGCTTGGGGCTCCAAGAGACCCAGTACTTC | CASSLGLQETQYF
14 | TRBJ1-2 | few | TRBV3-1/TRBV3-2 | NA | TGTGCCAGCACCCAATGGGGGGACAACTATGGCTACACCTTC | CASTQWGDNYGYTF
11 | TRBJ2-1 | NA | TRBV12-3/TRBV12-4 | NA | TGTGCCAGCAGGCGGGTGGGAGAGCAGTTCTTC | CASRRVGEQFF
18 | TRBJ1-5 | NA | TRBV28 | NA | TGTGCCAGCAGCGTATCCAGGGCAATGAGGTTCCGCAATCAGCCCCAGCATTTT | CASSVSRAMRFRNQPQHF
17 | TRBJ2-1 | NA | TRBV10-1 | TRBD2 | TGCGCCAGCCTCGACCCGGGACTAGCATATCACCACAATGAGCAGTTCTTC | CASLDPGLAYHHNEQFF
15 | TRBJ2-1 | NA | TRBV5-1 | TRBD1 | TGCGCCAGTACGACCTCAGGGGGCTCCTACAATGAGCAGTTCTTC | CASTTSGGSYNEQFF
15 | TRBJ2-7 | NA | TRBV28 | TRBD2 | TGTGCCAGCAGTTTAGTAGCGGGACTCTCCTACGAGCAGTACTTC | CASSLVAGLSYEQYF
14 | TRBJ1-1 | NA | TRBV27 | NA | TGTGCCAGCGGAGTTTTCGGGGGGAACACTGAAGCTTTCTTT | CASGVFGGNTEAFF
15 | TRBJ2-5 | NA | TRBV29-1 | NA | TGCAGCGTCGCGCCGGAGTGGGAGACGGGTGAGACCCAGTACTTC | CSVAPEWETGETQYF
14 | TRBJ2-5 | few | TRBV25-1 | TRBD2 | TGTGCCAGTGGCGGCGGGAGTCACCAAGAGACCCAGTACTTC | CASGGGSHQETQYF
18 | TRBJ1-4 | once | TRBV5-1 | TRBD1 | TGCGCCAGCAGCCACGGACAGGGAGGGGGGCAGGCTAATGAAAAACTGTTTTTT | CASSHGQGGGQANEKLFF
13 | TRBJ1-5 | once | TRBV30 | NA | TGTGCCTGGAGTCCGGGGGGTAATCAGCCCCAGCATTTT | CAWSPGGNQPQHF
12 | TRBJ1-1 | NA | TRBV11-1 | NA | TGTGCCAGCAGCGAACAGGGTACTGAAGCTTTCTTT | CASSEQGTEAFF
14 | TRBJ2-6 | once | TRBV6-5 | NA | TGTGCCGCCAGGGGTCTCTCTGGGGCCAACGTCCTGACTTTC | CAARGLSGANVLTF
15 | TRBJ2-2 | NA | TRBV24-1 | NA | TGTGCCACCAGGACGGCCCATGGAGGGTCCGGGGAGCTGTTTTTT | CATRTAHGGSGELFF